This entry lists 32 T cell receptor beta chains sequenced from one sample in a study of sequential checkpoint blockade in melanoma. Generated by immunoSEQ multiplex PCR, the TCRdb table keeps only in-frame clones and is missing some. Here the sample spans 15,000 to 20,000 clones, around 70% being singletons. Treatment: randomized to nivolumab then ipilimumab (arm A) or the reverse (arm B). The specimen comprised CD8+ T cells sorted from blood (inferred from file names), sampled from a patient given nivolumab and ipilimumab in sequence. The receptors derive from a human donor with melanoma.

The rearrangement uses TRBV27 and TRBJ2-5, with 7 positions matching TRBD1. This CDR3 has 17 residues. Germline lookup yields CDR1 MNHEY and CDR2 SMNVEV (reference sequence). With V trimmed by 3 bases and J by 5 bases, 15 bases remained unmatched. Written as DNA, the CDR3 is TGTGCCAGCAGTTTGACTTCGGGGACAGTGTATATCGAGACCCAGTACTTC. Its translation is CASSLTSGTVYIETQYF.

V usage is TRBV12-2 and J usage is TRBJ2-2; the table's D call of TRBD2 was not tested on the DNA. TRBV12-2 is given as a pseudogene. The length of the CDR3 is 17 residues. CDR3 nucleotides: TGTGCAAGTCGCCTCTCCGGGGGGGTCACGAACACCGGGGAGCTGTTTTTT. Protein sequence: CASRLSGGVTNTGELFF.

This chain links TRBV5-1 with TRBJ2-2, with D unclear. Trimming pared 4 bases from V and 5 bases from J, leaving 6 bases between. The CDR3 totals 12 residues. CDR1 and CDR2 (germline): SGHRS, YFSETQ. DNA for the CDR3: TGCGCCAGCAGCACAAAAACCGGGGAGCTGTTTTTT. Its protein product is CASSTKTGELFF. The entire variable domain, with the rest obtained from reference TRBV5-1 and TRBJ2-2, is as follows: KAGVTQTPRYLIKTRGQQVTLSCSPISGHRSVSWYQQTPGQGLQFLFEYFSETQRNKGNFPGRFSGRQFSNSRSEMNVSTLELGDSALYLCASSTKTGELFFGEGSRLTVL.

The chain combines TRBV27 with TRBJ2-1; 9 positions match TRBD2. CDR1 is MNHEY and CDR2 is SMNVEV in the germline V gene (reference sequence). The CDR3 spans 17 residues. With V trimmed by 2 bases and J by 4 bases, 9 bases remained unmatched. CDR3 residues: CASSLSGSGSWYNEQFF. The CDR3, as DNA: TGTGCCAGCAGTTTAAGCGGTAGCGGGAGTTGGTACAATGAGCAGTTCTTC.

The rearrangement links TRBV7-6 to TRBJ2-1, with TRBD2 identical over 11 bases. This CDR3 is 17 amino acids long. Per germline, CDR1 SGHVS and CDR2 FNYEAQ. V dropped 1 base and J dropped 3; count of bases not matched to a gene: 5. The DNA for the CDR3 is TGTGCCAGCAGCTTAGACAGGACTAGCGGGTACTACAATGAGCAGTTCTTC. Translated, it gives CASSLDRTSGYYNEQFF.

The chain links TRBV27 to TRBJ2-1, with D maybe TRBD2 (6 bases). V was cut by 8 bases and J by 8 bases, with 19 bases left in between. This CDR3 is built from 14 residues. The germline V gene has CDR1 MNHEY and CDR2 SMNVEV (reference sequence). The CDR3 reads CASLQRLGGDEQFF. Written as DNA, the CDR3 is TGTGCCAGCTTACAGCGACTAGGCGGGGATGAGCAGTTCTTC.

CDR3 region: CASSPRDYPSSYEQYF. CDR3 sequence (DNA): TGTGCCAGCAGCCCGCGGGACTACCCTAGCTCCTACGAGCAGTACTTC. The chain joins TRBV11-2 to TRBJ2-7; TRBD2 matches at 7 bases. Losses at the gene ends were 5 bases for V and 0 bases for J; bases not matched to a gene: 10. Germline CDR1 is SGHAT and CDR2 is FQNNGV. This CDR3 has 16 amino acids. The whole variable domain, filled in from reference TRBV11-2 and TRBJ2-7, reads EAGVAQSPRYKIIEKRQSVAFWCNPISGHATLYWYQQILGQGPKLLIQFQNNGVVDDSQLPKDRFSAERLKGVDSTLKIQPAKLEDSAVYLCASSPRDYPSSYEQYFGPGTRLTVT.

V gene TRBV7-8 combines with J gene TRBJ2-7; 8 nucleotides align to TRBD2. The V gene's germline CDR1 is SGHVS and CDR2 FQNEAQ. J gave up 6 bases and V 7 bases, and 11 bases lay outside the gene matches. The CDR3 extends over 14 amino acids. The CDR3 loop reads CASTRGGSDIEQYF. DNA of the CDR3: TGTGCCAGCACCCGGGGGGGCTCGGACATCGAGCAGTACTTC. Drawing the rest from reference TRBV7-8 and TRBJ2-7, the complete variable domain is GAGVSQSPRYKVAKRGQDVALRCDPISGHVSLFWYQQALGQGPEFLTYFQNEAQLDKSGLPSDRFFAERPEGSVSTLKIQRTQQEDSAVYLCASTRGGSDIEQYFGPGTRLTVT.

The genes are TRBV5-1 and TRBJ1-1; D is unresolved. V dropped 3 bases and J dropped 6 bases, with 27 bases sitting between them. CDR1 is SGHRS and CDR2 is YFSETQ in the germline V gene. The CDR3 covers 18 residues. CDR3 sequence reads: CASSSSLEGGSPSPEAFF. The CDR3, as DNA: TGCGCCAGCAGCTCTTCACTAGAAGGTGGGAGTCCCTCACCTGAAGCTTTCTTT.

The V call is TRBV6-4, the J call TRBJ2-2; tentative D call: TRBD2 (7 bases). Trimming removed 2 bases from V and 3 bases from J, with 13 bases in between. Germline V CDR1 and CDR2: MRHNA, SNTAGT. This CDR3 is 16 amino acids long. CDR3 coding DNA: TGTGCCAGCAGTGACGGGGCGGGGGCGCACACCGGGGAGCTGTTTTTT. This sequence encodes CASSDGAGAHTGELFF.

The CDR3 loop is CASGPNEQFF. The CDR3 DNA is TGTGCCAGCGGGCCGAATGAGCAGTTCTTC. The chain recombines TRBV6-6 with TRBJ2-1; no reliable D call. The CDR3 spans 10 residues. Trimming took off 8 bases at V and 7 bases at J, with 6 bases between the two ends. Germline V lookup: CDR1 MNHNY, CDR2 SVGAGI (reference sequence).

The V gene is TRBV27, the J gene TRBJ2-4; 8 bases line up with TRBD1. CDR1 is MNHEY, CDR2 SMNVEV, per germline (reference sequence). V was clipped by 0 bases and J by 1 base; unmatched bases: 2. This CDR3 has 16 amino acids. CDR3 loop: CASSLSGDRAKNIQYF. The CDR3 region has the DNA TGTGCCAGCAGTTTATCTGGGGACAGGGCCAAAAACATTCAGTACTTC.

The chain is built from TRBV7-9 and TRBJ2-2; perhaps TRBD2 as D (6 bases). Germline V gene data show CDR1 as SEHNR and CDR2 as FQNEAQ (reference sequence). This CDR3 has 15 amino acids. V was clipped by 4 bases and J by 7 bases, with 16 bases between them. The CDR3, as DNA: TGTGCCAGCAGCTCCGAGATTGGGACTTACGGGGAGCTGTTTTTT. Its translation is CASSSEIGTYGELFF.

The V gene is TRBV30, the J gene TRBJ2-7; TRBD1 agrees at 8 bases. J was trimmed by 6 bases and V by 5 bases; bases with no gene match: 6. The CDR3 has 12 amino acids. Germline V CDR1 and CDR2: GTSNPN, SVGIG (reference sequence). The CDR3 region is CAWRDRGFEQYF. The CDR3 DNA reads as TGTGCCTGGCGCGACAGGGGTTTCGAGCAGTACTTC.

The chain has TRBV30 and TRBJ1-6, with D unresolved. Germline CDR1 GTSNPN, CDR2 SVGIG (reference sequence). Trimming removed 0 bases from V and 9 bases from J, with 18 bases in between. CDR3 length: 16 amino acids. The CDR3 DNA follows: TGTGCCTGGAGTGTAGGGAGGTCCGTTGGCAGTTCACCCCTCCACTTT. Its translation is CAWSVGRSVGSSPLHF.

This chain links TRBV12-5 with TRBJ2-2; 7 bases fit TRBD1. The CDR3 spans 16 residues. The junction had 10 bases not matched to a gene; V was cut back by 8 bases and J by 1 base. Germline CDR1 reads LGHNT; CDR2 reads FRNRAP. The chain's CDR3 is CASSVGQGVNTGELFF. The CDR3 DNA sequence: TGTGCTAGTTCGGTGGGGCAGGGGGTGAACACCGGGGAGCTGTTTTTT. The full variable domain, rest sourced from reference TRBV12-5 and TRBJ2-2, is DARVTQTPRHKVTEMGQEVTMRCQPILGHNTVFWYRQTMMQGLELLAYFRNRAPLDDSGMPKDRFSAEMPDATLATLKIQPSEPRDSAVYFCASSVGQGVNTGELFFGEGSRLTVL.

V is TRBV7-9 and J is TRBJ2-7; TRBD1 aligns across 7 bases. The V gene end was trimmed by 5 bases and the J gene end by 3 bases; junction bases not matched to a gene: 4. CDR3 size: 13 residues. The germline V gene has CDR1 SEHNR and CDR2 FQNEAQ (reference sequence). DNA of the CDR3: TGTGCCAGCAGCACGGGACAGATCTACGAGCAGTACTTC. It translates to CASSTGQIYEQYF.

The chain is built from TRBV4-3 and TRBJ2-5; D is perhaps TRBD1 (5 bases). Per the germline V gene, CDR1 is LGHNA and CDR2 is YSLEER. The CDR3 spans 16 residues. With 0 bases removed from V and 4 bases from J, the gap between germline ends came to 15 bases. DNA for the CDR3: TGCGCCAGCAGCCAAGATGGCGCAGGGAACGGAGAGACCCAGTACTTC. It specifies CASSQDGAGNGETQYF.

This clone was recorded once. The V gene is TRBV7-9, the J gene TRBJ2-7; possible D gene TRBD1, 5 bases. CDR3 length equals 14 residues. V was clipped by 5 bases and J by 3 bases, with 14 bases between them. From germline, CDR1 is SEHNR and CDR2 FQNEAQ (reference sequence). Here the CDR3 DNA reads TGTGCCAGCAGCCCCAGGGATTCCCTCTACGAGCAGTACTTC. Its protein product is CASSPRDSLYEQYF.

The V and J genes are TRBV27 and TRBJ2-1, with a possible D match to TRBD2 (6 bases). Germline V gene data show CDR1 as MNHEY and CDR2 as SMNVEV (reference sequence). CDR3 length equals 14 residues. V was cut by 6 bases and J by 4 bases, with 13 bases left in between. In nucleotides, the CDR3 is TGTGCCAGCAGCCGGACTATCGTATACAATGAGCAGTTCTTC. It encodes CASSRTIVYNEQFF.

The V and J genes are TRBV27 and TRBJ2-1; D gene uncertain. Deletions cut 5 bases from V and 0 bases from J, with 11 bases between. CDR1 is MNHEY, CDR2 SMNVEV, per germline (reference sequence). The CDR3 spans 15 residues. In DNA form, the CDR3 reads TGTGCCAGCAGTCCGGCGGATGGCTCCTACAATGAGCAGTTCTTC. As protein: CASSPADGSYNEQFF.

The chain combines TRBV4-3 with TRBJ2-3, with a tentative D call TRBD2 (5 bases). The V gene lost 1 base and the J gene lost 2 bases, with 16 bases spanning the gap. Germline CDR1 reads LGHNA; CDR2 reads YSLEER. The CDR3 contains 17 residues. CDR3 bases: TGCGCCAGCAGCCAAGCCGCTTACCCCGGACTCACAGATACGCAGTATTTT. This codes for CASSQAAYPGLTDTQYF.

There are a few counts of this clone. CDR3 loop: CASSSLGPTGDFSGNTIYF. The CDR3, as DNA: TGCGCCAGCAGCTCCTTAGGCCCGACAGGGGACTTCTCTGGAAACACCATATATTTT. The genes are TRBV5-1 and TRBJ1-3, with 8 nucleotides matching TRBD1. V gave up 3 bases and J gave up 0 bases; unmatched junction bases: 14. This CDR3 spans 19 amino acids. CDR1 SGHRS and CDR2 YFSETQ come from the germline V gene.

The chain employs TRBV6-5 and TRBJ2-6; 9 bases are shared with TRBD1. V lost 3 bases to trimming and J lost 4 bases; unmatched junction nucleotides: 4. The CDR3 covers 16 residues. Germline V lookup: CDR1 MNHEY, CDR2 SVGAGI. The CDR3 protein is CASSYTGGSGANVLTF. As DNA, the CDR3 is TGTGCCAGCAGTTATACAGGGGGCTCGGGGGCCAACGTCCTGACTTTC.

The chain links TRBV5-1 to TRBJ1-1; 10 nucleotides line up with TRBD1. With V trimmed by 4 bases and J by 3 bases, 9 bases remained unmatched. Looked up from germline, CDR1 is SGHRS and CDR2 is YFSETQ. This CDR3 contains 16 residues. The CDR3 region is CASSPGTGVLDTEAFF. In DNA form, the CDR3 reads TGCGCCAGCAGCCCGGGGACAGGGGTTCTGGACACTGAAGCTTTCTTT. The full variable domain, in which reference TRBV5-1 and TRBJ1-1 provide the parts outside the CDR3, is KAGVTQTPRYLIKTRGQQVTLSCSPISGHRSVSWYQQTPGQGLQFLFEYFSETQRNKGNFPGRFSGRQFSNSRSEMNVSTLELGDSALYLCASSPGTGVLDTEAFFGQGTRLTVV.

The chain couples TRBV18 to TRBJ2-7, with 7 positions matching TRBD1. Germline CDR1 KGHSH, CDR2 LQKENI. The CDR3 runs 15 residues. Germline trimming cut 4 bases from V and 0 bases from J; bases unmatched to any gene: 6. The chain's CDR3 is CASSHRQGSSYEQYF. In nucleotides, the CDR3 is TGTGCCAGCTCACACAGACAGGGAAGCTCCTACGAGCAGTACTTC.

The V and J genes are TRBV5-5 and TRBJ2-1, with 7 bases that match TRBD1. Looked up from germline, CDR1 is SGHKS and CDR2 is YYEKEE (reference sequence). This CDR3 is 14 amino acids long. The V and J ends lost 4 bases and 9 bases, in that order; junction bases with no gene match: 10. CDR3 DNA sequence: TGTGCCAGCAGCGCAGGGGTTACAGGGGTTGAGCAGTTCTTC. It codes for CASSAGVTGVEQFF.

J is TRBJ2-7 and V is TRBV10-1; D uncertain. Looked up from germline, CDR1 is WNHNN and CDR2 is SYGVQD (reference sequence). This CDR3 contains 11 residues. Trimming removed 3 bases at V and 7 bases at J, with 7 bases between. CDR3 sequence (DNA): TGCGCCAGCAGTGATCTCGGGGAGCAGTACTTC. Translating it yields CASSDLGEQYF.

This chain connects TRBV5-1 to TRBJ2-2, with 8 bases fitting TRBD1. Germline trimming cut 4 bases from V and 7 bases from J; bases unmatched to any gene: 9. The germline CDR1 and CDR2 sequences are SGHRS and YFSETQ. This CDR3 contains 15 residues. CDR3 coding DNA: TGCGCCAGCAGCGATCCGGGACAGGTCTTCGGGGAGCTGTTTTTT. Its translation: CASSDPGQVFGELFF. The full variable domain, in which reference TRBV5-1 and TRBJ2-2 provide the parts outside the CDR3, is KAGVTQTPRYLIKTRGQQVTLSCSPISGHRSVSWYQQTPGQGLQFLFEYFSETQRNKGNFPGRFSGRQFSNSRSEMNVSTLELGDSALYLCASSDPGQVFGELFFGEGSRLTVL.

The genes are TRBV6-1 and TRBJ1-6; D unresolved. CDR3 length: 13 amino acids. CDR1 and CDR2 (germline): MNHNS, SASEGT. V lost 2 bases and J 11 bases, leaving 10 bases between the germline ends. The CDR3 DNA is TGTGCCAGCAGTGAAACAGAGAACCCACCCCTCCACTTT. Translating gives CASSETENPPLHF.

The chain links TRBV7-9 to TRBJ1-1; 10 nucleotides line up with TRBD1. After removal of 6 bases from V and 11 bases from J, the junction contained 12 bases not matched to a gene. Looked up from germline, CDR1 is SEHNR and CDR2 is FQNEAQ (reference sequence). The CDR3 spans 14 residues. CDR3 sequence reads: CASRPPGTGVSAFF. The CDR3, as DNA: TGTGCCAGCAGGCCACCCGGGACAGGGGTTTCTGCTTTCTTT.

The gene calls are TRBV13 and TRBJ2-3; 16 bases are shared with TRBD2. The CDR3 totals 20 residues. Per the germline V gene, CDR1 is PRHDT and CDR2 is FYEKMQ (reference sequence). Trimming took 3 bases from V and 6 from J; bases not matched to a gene: 15. CDR3 DNA: TGTGCCAGCAGCTTTGGCGGGACTAGCGGGGGGGCAAGCTCTTCGGATACGCAGTATTTT. Amino acid sequence: CASSFGGTSGGASSSDTQYF.